The 10 T cell receptor beta chains listed next were all sequenced from one sample in a study of beta chain features in type 1 diabetes. Notes on the study in general: Moderately but significantly shorter TCRB CDR3s were found in Type 1 diabetes patients in all four CD4+ subsets.

Reverse transcribing all isolated RNA meant expressed TCRB transcripts were sequenced. Some clones are missing from TCRdb's copy, which holds only in-frame ones; the method was immunoSEQ multiplex PCR. Of about 230,000 clones listed, approximately 16% are singletons. Antigens for these TCRs are unknown. Sequencing was carried out using naive CD4+ T cells from blood. Receptors were obtained from a man aged 25-40 years with type 1 diabetes.

This clone was observed a handful of times. This rearrangement joins TRBV29-1 to TRBJ2-5; D possibly corresponds to TRBD2 (5 bases). The CDR3 is 12 residues long. The germline V and J ends were trimmed by 6 bases and 7 bases, with 15 bases remaining between them. In germline, CDR1 is SQVTM, CDR2 ANQGSEA. CDR3 loop: CSVSRLEGTQYF. The CDR3 DNA sequence: TGCAGCGTCAGTCGCCTTGAGGGGACCCAGTACTTC.

CDR3 sequence: CASSSILSAPGNEQFF. CDR3 in DNA: TGTGCCAGCAGCTCGATCCTCAGCGCCCCTGGGAATGAGCAGTTCTTC. This chain links TRBV7-2 with TRBJ2-1; no firm D call. The V gene's germline CDR1 is SGHTA and CDR2 FQGNSA. The CDR3 extends over 16 amino acids. V lost 4 bases to trimming and J lost 7 bases, with 20 bases between them.

This clone was detected a few times. This chain joins TRBV9 and TRBJ2-3, with D tentatively TRBD1 (6 bases). CDR3 length equals 14 residues. Trimming shortened V by 4 bases and J by 3 bases, and 12 bases separated the two germline ends. Germline CDR1 and CDR2: SGDLS and YYNGEE. As DNA, the CDR3 is TGTGCCAGCAGCCCCCGGACAGCTACAGATACGCAGTATTTT. This codes for CASSPRTATDTQYF. Using reference TRBV9 and TRBJ2-3 for the parts outside the CDR3, the full variable domain is DSGVTQTPKHLITATGQRVTLRCSPRSGDLSVYWYQQSLDQGLQFLIQYYNGEERAKGNILERFSAQQFPDLHSELNLSSLELGDSALYFCASSPRTATDTQYFGPGTRLTVL.

This clone appeared a few times. This chain joins TRBV2 and TRBJ1-3; D call uncertain. CDR3 length: 13 residues. The V end was cut by 7 bases, the J end by 0 bases, with 7 bases between. The germline CDR1 and CDR2 sequences are SNHLY and FYNNEI. The CDR3 region has the DNA TGTGCCAGCACCCCAGGCTCTGGAAACACCATATATTTT. It encodes CASTPGSGNTIYF.

On this clone: The sample contains more than one DNA sequence encoding this CDR3. The chain carries TRBV9 and TRBJ1-2; D is perhaps TRBD1 (5 bases). V was clipped by 0 bases and J by 4 bases, with 7 bases between them. The CDR3 loop spans 13 amino acids. The germline V gene encodes CDR1 SGDLS and CDR2 YYNGEE. The CDR3 DNA reads as TGTGCCAGCAGCGTAGGTCAGGGCTATGGCTACACCTTC. Translation: CASSVGQGYGYTF.

V gene TRBV7-6 combines with J gene TRBJ2-5; D call uncertain. This CDR3 has 15 amino acids. CDR1 SGHVS and CDR2 FNYEAQ come from the germline V gene. V lost 0 bases and J 4 bases, leaving 12 bases between the germline ends. The CDR3 DNA is TGTGCCAGCAGCTTAGCTAGCACTAATGGAGAGACCCAGTACTTC. Translated: CASSLASTNGETQYF.

The chain carries TRBV7-8 and TRBJ2-1, with D tentatively TRBD2 (5 bases). V was clipped by 5 bases and J by 4 bases, with 12 bases between them. Per germline, CDR1 SGHVS and CDR2 FQNEAQ. This CDR3 contains 14 residues. The CDR3 sequence: CASSMNSEYNEQFF. The CDR3 DNA sequence: TGTGCCAGCAGCATGAATAGCGAGTACAATGAGCAGTTCTTC.

Of note for this clone: This sample includes further DNA sequences coding for the same CDR3. The chain uses TRBV29-1 and TRBJ2-1; D is ambiguous. The CDR3 extends over 11 amino acids. The V end lost 3 bases, the J end lost 4 bases, and 4 bases lay between the germline ends. Germline-derived CDR1 and CDR2 are SQVTM and ANQGSEA. The CDR3 is CSVDRYNEQFF. In nucleotides, the CDR3 is TGCAGCGTTGATAGGTACAATGAGCAGTTCTTC.

The V and J genes are TRBV18 and TRBJ2-1; 7 nucleotides align to TRBD2. From germline, CDR1 is KGHSH and CDR2 LQKENI. This CDR3 contains 13 residues. Trimming at V came to 6 bases and at J to 5 bases, leaving 4 bases not matched to a gene. CDR3 sequence (DNA): TGTGCCAGCTCGGCGCTAGCGGACAATGAGCAGTTCTTC. Its protein product is CASSALADNEQFF. The whole variable domain, remainder taken from reference TRBV18 and TRBJ2-1, is NAGVMQNPRHLVRRRGQEARLRCSPMKGHSHVYWYRQLPEEGLKFMVYLQKENIIDESGMPKERFSAEFPKEGPSILRIQQVVRGDSAAYFCASSALADNEQFFGPGTRLTVL.

The chain employs TRBV4-1 and TRBJ2-7; 9 bases align to TRBD1. V was clipped by 4 bases and J by 2 bases; unmatched bases: 0. This CDR3 has 13 residues. The germline V gene encodes CDR1 MGHRA and CDR2 YSYEKL. The CDR3 DNA sequence: TGCGCCAGCAGCCGGGACAGGGCCTACGAGCAGTACTTC. Amino acid sequence: CASSRDRAYEQYF.